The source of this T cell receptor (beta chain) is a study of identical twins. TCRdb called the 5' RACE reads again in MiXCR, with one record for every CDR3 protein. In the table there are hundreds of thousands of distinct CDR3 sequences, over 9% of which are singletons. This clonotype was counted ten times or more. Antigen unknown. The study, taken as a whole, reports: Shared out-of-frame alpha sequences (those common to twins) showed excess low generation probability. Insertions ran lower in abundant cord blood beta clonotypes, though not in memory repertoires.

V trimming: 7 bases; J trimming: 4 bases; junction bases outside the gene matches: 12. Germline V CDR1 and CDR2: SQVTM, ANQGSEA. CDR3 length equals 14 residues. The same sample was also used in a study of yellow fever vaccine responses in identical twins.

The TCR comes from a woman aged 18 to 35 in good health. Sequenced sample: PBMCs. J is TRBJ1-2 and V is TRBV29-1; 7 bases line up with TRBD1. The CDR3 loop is CSAKAGTDPYGYTF. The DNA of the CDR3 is TGCAGCGCCAAAGCCGGGACAGACCCCTATGGCTACACCTTC.